This passage covers 6 T cell receptor beta chains from one sample sequenced in a study of T cells in localized non-small cell lung cancer. The method was immunoSEQ multiplex PCR; TCRdb's version includes in-frame clones alone and lacks a portion of them. The repertoire consists of 40,000 to 65,000 clones, with approximately 80% occurring once and the leading ten covering about 15%. The specimen comprised peripheral blood mononuclear cells, sampled before any cancer treatment. The receptor set was obtained from a man between 40 and 69 years old with stage III lung adenocarcinoma.

This clone came up once. The CDR3 spells CASSESGGTRNTGELFF. CDR3 coding DNA: TGCGCCAGCAGTGAGTCAGGAGGGACGCGGAACACCGGGGAGCTGTTTTTT. This chain links TRBV10-2 with TRBJ2-2; possible D gene TRBD2, 6 bases. Trimming took 0 bases from V and 1 from J, leaving 12 bases between them. CDR3 length: 17 amino acids. Germline V gives CDR1 WSHSY, CDR2 SAAADI.

The V gene is TRBV9, the J gene TRBJ2-1, with D tentatively TRBD1 or TRBD2 (5 bases each). The CDR3 spans 16 residues. V lost 0 bases, J lost 5 bases, and 15 bases lay in between. Germline CDR1 and CDR2: SGDLS and YYNGEE. The CDR3 DNA reads as TGTGCCAGCAGCGTAGGTATCGGGGCTGGGAACAATGAGCAGTTCTTC. It translates to CASSVGIGAGNNEQFF.

V is TRBV7-3 and J is TRBJ1-5, with D perhaps matching TRBD1 (5 bases). The germline V gene encodes CDR1 SGHTA and CDR2 FQGTGA. The CDR3 covers 13 residues. V lost 11 bases to trimming and J lost 4 bases, with 15 bases between them. CDR3 nucleotide sequence: TGTGCCCGCCCCGGCAGGGTGAATCAGCCCCAGCATTTT. Amino acid sequence: CARPGRVNQPQHF.

This clone turned up a few times. The chain employs TRBV7-9 and TRBJ1-5, with TRBD1 as a possible D gene (5 bases). CDR1 and CDR2 (germline): SEHNR, FQNEAQ (reference sequence). CDR3 size: 14 residues. The V end lost 1 base, the J end lost 4 bases, and 8 bases lay between the germline ends. Written as DNA, the CDR3 is TGTGCCAGCAGCTTAGGGGGGTTTAATCAGCCCCAGCATTTT. It is translated as CASSLGGFNQPQHF.

The chain has TRBV29-1 and TRBJ2-1; D not certain. The CDR3 loop spans 16 amino acids. V was pared by 2 bases and J by 3 bases, with 17 bases between. The germline V gene has CDR1 SQVTM and CDR2 ANQGSEA. CDR3 amino acids: CSVELDLQSLYNEQFF. For the CDR3, the DNA is TGCAGCGTTGAATTAGACCTCCAATCCCTCTACAATGAGCAGTTCTTC.

This clone was picked up a small number of times. This chain connects TRBV7-9 to TRBJ2-7; unclear D gene. This CDR3 has 12 residues. Trimming pared 5 bases from V and 8 bases from J, leaving 13 bases between. CDR1 SEHNR and CDR2 FQNEAQ come from the germline V gene (reference sequence). The CDR3 is CASSRATAQQYF. As DNA, the CDR3 is TGTGCCAGCAGCCGAGCGACTGCTCAGCAGTACTTC.